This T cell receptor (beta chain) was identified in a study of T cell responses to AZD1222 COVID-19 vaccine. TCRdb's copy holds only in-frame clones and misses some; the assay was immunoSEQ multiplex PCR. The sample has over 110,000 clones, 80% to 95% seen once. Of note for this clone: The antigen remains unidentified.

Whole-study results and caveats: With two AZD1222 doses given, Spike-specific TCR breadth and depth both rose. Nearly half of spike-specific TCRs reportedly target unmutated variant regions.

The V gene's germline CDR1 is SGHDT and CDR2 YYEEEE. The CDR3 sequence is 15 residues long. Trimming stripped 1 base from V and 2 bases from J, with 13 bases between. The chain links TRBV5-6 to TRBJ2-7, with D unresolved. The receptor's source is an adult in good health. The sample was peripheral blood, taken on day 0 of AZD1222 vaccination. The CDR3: CASSLRVGRTYEQYF. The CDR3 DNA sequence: TGTGCCAGCAGCTTGCGGGTCGGAAGAACCTACGAGCAGTACTTC.